This T cell receptor (beta chain) was profiled in a study of T cell repertoires in cytomegalovirus infection. Study summary: In public TCR beta signatures, there were indications of both CMV infection and matching HLA type. Study-level findings and limits: The response measured ex vivo was dominated by TCR beta clonotypes (HLA-C-restricted and CMV-specific).

TCRdb called the reads again in MiXCR, with one record for every CDR3 protein. The sample includes just under 550,000 distinct CDR3 sequences, more than 20% of them seen just once. The germline gives CDR1 SGHVS, CDR2 FQNEAQ. V dropped 5 bases and J dropped 4; count of bases not matched to a gene: 6. The CDR3 has 15 residues. On this clonotype itself: Its antigen is not identified.

The chain joins TRBV7-8 to TRBJ2-1, with 9 bases that match TRBD1. This TCR was recovered from a human donor in good health (CMV status not recorded). Some clones in this sample may be carry-over from other donors' samples. The sequencing sample was made of PBMCs. CDR3 loop: CASSPQGAMYNEQFF. In nucleotides, the CDR3 is TGTGCCAGCAGCCCACAGGGGGCAATGTACAATGAGCAGTTCTTC.